This T cell receptor (beta chain) was recovered during a study of blood T cell repertoires in COVID-19. Study as a whole: Sites across the United States, Italy and Spain contributed samples from acute and convalescent COVID-19. PBMCs, B-cell-depleted T cells, or T cells were the source of the cDNA or gDNA that made up the material.

Original analysis: It was from reference gene primer amplification that nucleated cell counts were estimated. Using immunoSEQ multiplex PCR, the repertoire was profiled, and TCRdb retains in-frame clones only, with some absent. Clone size and the V and J calls come from that table; the DNA yielded D and trimming. Of tens of thousands of clones in the sample, 86% are singletons; the top ten hold approximately 10%. Germline V gene data show CDR1 as SGHDT and CDR2 as YYEEEE. Trimming at V came to 4 bases and at J to 4 bases, leaving 7 bases not matched to a gene. The CDR3 is 15 residues long. This TCR was recovered from a human donor in a cohort sampled during active COVID-19. Sample: peripheral blood. This chain links TRBV5-6 with TRBJ1-1, with 10 nucleotides matching TRBD1. CDR3 DNA: TGTGCCAGCAGCGCACCGGGACAGGGGTTCACTGAAGCTTTCTTT. Protein: CASSAPGQGFTEAFF.